Listed below are T cell receptor beta chains from one sample, sequenced in a study of cytomegalovirus exposure and HLA in healthy donors. Sequencing was performed with immunoSEQ multiplex PCR; in TCRdb, only in-frame clones are kept and a portion is missing. The sample consists of fewer than 150,000 clones, approximately 80% of them appearing once. What was sequenced was PBMCs. The source of these receptors is a woman aged 18-30 years in good health and CMV-seronegative. Each CDR3 is given with its conserved first and last residue. D genes are given only for firm matches. Clone size is stated in some rows and not others, as once, few, many or a class when expanded.

len,d_gene,j_gene,v_gene,abundance,CDR3nt,CDR3aa
14,TRBD1,TRBJ1-4,TRBV6-1,NA,TGTGCCAGCAGTTCCGGGACAGGGGGAGAAAAACTGTTTTTT,CASSSGTGGEKLFF
16,TRBD1,TRBJ1-3,TRBV30,NA,TGTGCCTGGAGTGTACAGGGGGGGGCGATTGGAAACACCATATATTTT,CAWSVQGGAIGNTIYF
15,NA,TRBJ2-3,TRBV4-1,NA,TGCGCCAGCAGCCAAGAGGGCAGGGAGGCAGATACGCAGTATTTT,CASSQEGREADTQYF
16,NA,TRBJ2-1,TRBV6-5,NA,TGTGCCAGCAGTTACGAGGGCGGGGATCAAATCAATGAGCAGTTCTTC,CASSYEGGDQINEQFF
12,TRBD1,TRBJ2-2,TRBV28,NA,TGTGCAGGACAGGGAACGGCCGGGGAGCTGTTTTTT,CAGQGTAGELFF
15,NA,TRBJ1-4,TRBV6-5,NA,TGTGCCAGCAGCGATTCCTGGGCGACTAATGAAAAACTGTTTTTT,CASSDSWATNEKLFF
15,NA,TRBJ1-5,TRBV7-8,NA,TGTGCCAGCAGTCCAGGCCCACCTATGCCTCAGCCCCAGCATTTT,CASSPGPPMPQPQHF
14,NA,TRBJ1-1,TRBV9,NA,TGTGCCAGCAGCACCCAGGGTTTAAACACTGAAGCTTTCTTT,CASSTQGLNTEAFF
16,TRBD2,TRBJ2-1,TRBV7-2,NA,TGTGCCAGCAGCCCGACGCGACTAGCGGGCTACAATGAGCAGTTCTTC,CASSPTRLAGYNEQFF
13,NA,TRBJ2-7,TRBV5-4,NA,TGTGCCAGCAGCTTGGCCGGACAGCCCGAGCAGCACTTC,CASSLAGQPEQHF
16,TRBD1,TRBJ2-1,TRBV11-3,NA,TGTGCCAGCAGCTTAGTATCCGGGACAGGGGGCAATGAGCAGTTCTTC,CASSLVSGTGGNEQFF
17,TRBD1,TRBJ2-1,TRBV18,NA,TGTGCCAGCTCACCATGGTCCCCGGGGACAGGGCCGAATGAGCAGTTCTTC,CASSPWSPGTGPNEQFF
17,NA,TRBJ1-2,TRBV6-1,NA,TGTGCCAGCAGTGACGCCGTCCCTCTTCGGGAGAACTATGGCTACACCTTC,CASSDAVPLRENYGYTF
12,TRBD1,TRBJ1-1,TRBV2,NA,TGTGCCAGCGACAGGGGATCCACTGAAGCTTTCTTT,CASDRGSTEAFF
14,TRBD1,TRBJ1-5,TRBV28,NA,TGTGCCAGCAGTTTGACAGGGGGCAATCAGCCCCAGCATTTT,CASSLTGGNQPQHF
10,NA,TRBJ2-1,TRBV7-8,NA,TGTGCCACAGCCTACAATGAGCAGTTCTTC,CATAYNEQFF
12,NA,TRBJ2-3,TRBV5-1,NA,TGCGCCAGCAGCTTCTCTACAGATACGCAGTATTTT,CASSFSTDTQYF
13,NA,TRBJ2-1,TRBV27,NA,TGTGCCAGCAGTCCTAGACGGTACAATGAGCAGTTCTTC,CASSPRRYNEQFF
15,NA,TRBJ1-5,TRBV10-3,NA,TGTGCCATCAGTGATCCTGTGGAGGGCAATCAGCCCCAGCATTTT,CAISDPVEGNQPQHF
13,TRBD1,TRBJ1-5,TRBV30,NA,TGTGCCTGGAGTCCAGGGGGAAATCAGCCCCAGCATTTT,CAWSPGGNQPQHF
14,NA,TRBJ1-1,TRBV29-1,NA,TGCAGCTCAATGGAAGGGGGGGGGAACACTGAAGCTTTCTTT,CSSMEGGGNTEAFF
15,NA,TRBJ2-2,TRBV9,NA,TGTGCCAGCAGCGTAGACGACAGGTACACCGGGGAGCTGTTTTTT,CASSVDDRYTGELFF
16,NA,TRBJ2-3,TRBV19,NA,TGTGCCAGTAGTATAAGGGGCACCTGGGCAACAGATACGCAGTATTTT,CASSIRGTWATDTQYF
13,NA,TRBJ1-1,TRBV4-1,NA,TGCGCCAGCAGCCAAGAACCAGGGATCGAAGCTTTCTTT,CASSQEPGIEAFF
12,TRBD1,TRBJ1-1,TRBV6-1,medium-sized,TGTGCCAGCAGACGGGACAGAACTGAAGCTTTCTTT,CASRRDRTEAFF
16,TRBD1,TRBJ1-2,TRBV4-3,NA,TGCGCCAGCAGCCCGGACAGGGGGCTCGGTGATCTTGGCTACACCTTC,CASSPDRGLGDLGYTF
13,TRBD2,TRBJ2-2,TRBV7-2,NA,TGTGCCAGCAGCATACGGGGGGCCGGGGAGCTGTTTTTT,CASSIRGAGELFF
15,NA,TRBJ2-7,TRBV5-1,NA,TGCGCCAGCAGCTTGGACAGGAGTCCCTCCTACGAGCAGTACTTC,CASSLDRSPSYEQYF
14,TRBD1,TRBJ1-1,TRBV4-1,once,TGCGCCAGCAGCCCGGGACAGCTGAACACTGAAGCTTTCTTT,CASSPGQLNTEAFF
15,TRBD2,TRBJ2-1,TRBV28,NA,TGTGCCAGCAGTTTATGGGCGGGAGCGAACAATGAGCAGTTCTTC,CASSLWAGANNEQFF
14,NA,TRBJ2-6,TRBV6-5,NA,TGTGCCACCAGGACGGGGGCTGGGGCCAACGTCCTGACTTTC,CATRTGAGANVLTF
16,NA,TRBJ2-6,TRBV4-3,NA,TGCGCCAGCAGCCAAGATATCTTATCTGGGGCCAACGTCCTGACTTTC,CASSQDILSGANVLTF
14,NA,TRBJ1-2,TRBV27,NA,TGTGCCAGCAGTTTATCGGGCAGCTTTTATGGCTACACCTTC,CASSLSGSFYGYTF
12,TRBD1,TRBJ1-1,TRBV6-5,NA,TGTGCCAGCAGTGACAGGGGGCGCCGAGCTTTCTTT,CASSDRGRRAFF
13,NA,TRBJ2-1,TRBV27,once,TGTGCCACATTAGCGAGGTCCTACAATGAGCAGTTCTTC,CATLARSYNEQFF
13,NA,TRBJ2-7,TRBV6-5,NA,TGTGCCAGCAGTTATCCGGGCTCCTACGAGCAGTACTTC,CASSYPGSYEQYF
13,NA,TRBJ1-2,TRBV7-2,NA,TGTGCCAGCAGCTTAGACGGACAGTATGGCTACACCTTC,CASSLDGQYGYTF
20,TRBD1,TRBJ1-2,TRBV14,NA,TGTGCCAGCAGCCAAGCCCCCCGGTGGGGACAGGCGGGGGCTAACTATGGCTACACCTTC,CASSQAPRWGQAGANYGYTF
17,NA,TRBJ1-1,TRBV4-1,few,TGCGCCAGCAGCCAAGAAAGAGTCGCCGGGGGGAACACTGAAGCTTTCTTT,CASSQERVAGGNTEAFF
14,TRBD1,TRBJ2-7,TRBV19,NA,TGTGCCAGTAGTAAGGCCGGGACAGGGGAGCAGCAGTACTTC,CASSKAGTGEQQYF
18,TRBD1,TRBJ2-2,TRBV28,NA,TGTGCCAGCAGTTTAAAAAGGGACAGGGGGCAATCTCCCGGGGAGCTGTTTTTT,CASSLKRDRGQSPGELFF
16,TRBD2,TRBJ2-5,TRBV28,once,TGTGCCAGCAGTTTCTCCCCGGGGGGGAGCAGGGAGACCCAGTACTTC,CASSFSPGGSRETQYF
14,NA,TRBJ1-2,TRBV19,NA,TGTGCCAGTAGTCCCCACTTACAGGGCTATGGCTACACCTTC,CASSPHLQGYGYTF
15,NA,TRBJ2-2,TRBV15,NA,TGTGCCACCAGCAGAGCAGGGAAAAGAAACGGGGAGCTGTTTTTT,CATSRAGKRNGELFF
11,NA,TRBJ1-5,TRBV20-1,NA,TGCAGTGCTCAGCAGGGTCAGCCCCAGCATTTT,CSAQQGQPQHF
12,NA,TRBJ1-5,TRBV6-1,NA,TGTGCCAGCAGTGGGGAGGATCAGCCCCAGCATTTT,CASSGEDQPQHF
15,TRBD2,TRBJ2-1,TRBV6-5,NA,TGTGCCAGCAGTTACGGGGAGGGTAGCGACGATGAGCAGTTCTTC,CASSYGEGSDDEQFF
13,TRBD1,TRBJ2-1,TRBV28,NA,TGTGCCAGCACTCTGACAGGGTACAATGAGCAGTTCTTC,CASTLTGYNEQFF
15,TRBD1,TRBJ1-1,TRBV7-8,NA,TGTGCCAGCAGCCCCTGGGACAGGGGGATTCCTGAAGCTTTCTTT,CASSPWDRGIPEAFF
14,TRBD1,TRBJ2-1,TRBV15,once,TGTGCCACCTCCCCGGACAGGGACTACAATGAGCAGTTCTTC,CATSPDRDYNEQFF
15,NA,TRBJ1-2,TRBV30,NA,TGTGCCTGGGGCCGGGACACCAAAAATTTGAAGGGCTACACCTTC,CAWGRDTKNLKGYTF
17,TRBD1,TRBJ2-7,TRBV5-1,few,TGCGCCAGCAGCTCTGGTGGATACCACCGGGACAGGGGATTAGTGTACTTC,CASSSGGYHRDRGLVYF
16,NA,TRBJ2-3,TRBV10-3,NA,TGTGCCATCAGTGAGCAGACAGGCCTCCCCGCAGATACGCAGTATTTT,CAISEQTGLPADTQYF
17,TRBD2,TRBJ2-1,TRBV7-8,NA,TGTGCCAGCAGCTTAGTGGTTAGCGGGAGGCCGGGTAATGAGCAGTTCTTC,CASSLVVSGRPGNEQFF
13,NA,TRBJ1-1,TRBV5-1,NA,TGCGCCACCCAGGGGCAGCCAAACACTGAAGCTTTCTTT,CATQGQPNTEAFF
14,NA,TRBJ1-2,TRBV2,once,TGTGCCAGCAGTGAGGGGGGGGCTAACTATGGCTACACCTTC,CASSEGGANYGYTF
16,TRBD1,TRBJ2-7,TRBV5-1,NA,TGCGCCAGCAGCTTGAACCAGGGGGCCAACTCATACGAGCAGTACTTC,CASSLNQGANSYEQYF
12,NA,TRBJ1-1,TRBV6-5,few,TGTGCCAGCAGTTACAAAGGGGCTGAAGCTTTCTTT,CASSYKGAEAFF
14,NA,TRBJ2-1,TRBV2,NA,TGTGCCAGCGTCACGGGACACCGGTACAATGAGCAGTTCTTC,CASVTGHRYNEQFF